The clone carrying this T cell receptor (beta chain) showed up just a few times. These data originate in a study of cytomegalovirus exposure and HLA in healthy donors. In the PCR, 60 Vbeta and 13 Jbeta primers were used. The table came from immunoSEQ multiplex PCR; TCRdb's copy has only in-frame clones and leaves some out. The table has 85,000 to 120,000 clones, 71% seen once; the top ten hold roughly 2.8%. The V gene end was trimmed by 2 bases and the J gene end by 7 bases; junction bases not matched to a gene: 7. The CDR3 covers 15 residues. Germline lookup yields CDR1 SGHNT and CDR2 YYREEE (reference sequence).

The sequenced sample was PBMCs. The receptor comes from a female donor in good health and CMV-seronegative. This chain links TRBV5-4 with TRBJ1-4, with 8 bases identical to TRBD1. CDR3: CASSLISDRGEKLFF. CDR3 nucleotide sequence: TGTGCCAGCAGCTTAATCAGCGACAGGGGTGAAAAACTGTTTTTT.